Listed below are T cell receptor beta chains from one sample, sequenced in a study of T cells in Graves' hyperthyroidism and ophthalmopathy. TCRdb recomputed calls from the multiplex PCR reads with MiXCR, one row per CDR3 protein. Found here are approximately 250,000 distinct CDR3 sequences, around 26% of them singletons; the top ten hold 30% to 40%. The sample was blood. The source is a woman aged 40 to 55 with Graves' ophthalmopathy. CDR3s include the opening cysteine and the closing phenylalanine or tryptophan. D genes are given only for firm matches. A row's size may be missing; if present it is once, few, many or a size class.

TGTGCCAGCAGCTTGGGGGGGACCGGGACAGGGTCTAGAGAGCAGTACTTC	CASSLGGTGTGSREQYF	TRBD1	TRBV5-4	.	TRBJ2-7
TGTGCCAGCAGTTTAGGCAGGGGGCGGATCGCTACTGAAACCTTC	CASSLGRGRIATETF	TRBD1	TRBV28	.	TRBJ1-2
TGTGCCAGCAGCTTAGAAGGGCGGCCGAACACTGAAGCTTTCTTT	CASSLEGRPNTEAFF	.	TRBV7-2	many	TRBJ1-1
TGCGCCAGCAGCCATAAAAGAGCGGGCCTCCAAGAGACCCAGTACTTC	CASSHKRAGLQETQYF	.	TRBV5-1	.	TRBJ2-5
TGTGCCAGCAGTTTCACAGGGGCCTACGAGCAGTACTTC	CASSFTGAYEQYF	TRBD1	TRBV6-5	many	TRBJ2-7
TGTGCCAGTAGTACCGACAGGGGGCTACGAGGCGGGGAGCTGTTTTTT	CASSTDRGLRGGELFF	TRBD1	TRBV19	.	TRBJ2-2
TGTGCCAGCAGTGCTACTCCGGGGATGAACACTGAAGCTTTCTTT	CASSATPGMNTEAFF	.	TRBV6-1	few	TRBJ1-1
TGTGCTAGCAGCCCGCACGGACTAGGTACTGAGACCCAGTACTTC	CASSPHGLGTETQYF	TRBD2	TRBV7-7	.	TRBJ2-5
TGTGCCAGCAGCCCCGGGACAGGGGGCCGGGGCACTGAAGCTTTCTTT	CASSPGTGGRGTEAFF	TRBD1	TRBV27	many	TRBJ1-1
TGTGCCAGCAGTGAGACTAGCGGGAGCTCCTACGAGCAGTACTTC	CASSETSGSSYEQYF	TRBD2	TRBV6-1	many	TRBJ2-7
TGTGCCAACAGCTTGGCAGTCTCCTACGAGCAGTACTTC	CANSLAVSYEQYF	.	TRBV4-2	few	TRBJ2-7
TGTGCCACCAGCAGGGCCTCCGAGATTCCCGAGCAGTACTTC	CATSRASEIPEQYF	.	TRBV15	.	TRBJ2-7
TGTGCCTGGAGTAGAGGTCAAGCGGAGACCCAGTACTTC	CAWSRGQAETQYF	.	TRBV30	many	TRBJ2-5
TGTGCCAGCAGCTTAGTCCTAGGCGGACAGGGCTATGGCTACACCTTC	CASSLVLGGQGYGYTF	TRBD1	TRBV11-2	.	TRBJ1-2
TGTGCCATCAGCACAGGGACGGCTGAAGCTTTCTTT	CAISTGTAEAFF	.	TRBV10-3	many	TRBJ1-1
TGTGCCAGCAGTCTCCAGGCGGCCCCCATCTACGAGCAGTACTTC	CASSLQAAPIYEQYF	.	TRBV27	.	TRBJ2-7
TGTGCCAGCAGCTCTCCGGCAGGGCGTGGCTACACCTTC	CASSSPAGRGYTF	.	TRBV28	few	TRBJ1-2
TGTGCCAGCAGTTTCTGGATGACCATGAACACTGAAGCTTTCTTT	CASSFWMTMNTEAFF	.	TRBV12-3/TRBV12-4	.	TRBJ1-1
TGTGCCAGTTACCCGGGAAATAGCAATCAGCCCCAGCATTTT	CASYPGNSNQPQHF	.	TRBV6-1	once	TRBJ1-5
TGTGCCAGCAGGCCCGGGGGGAAGGGCGGCACTGAAGCTTTCTTT	CASRPGGKGGTEAFF	.	TRBV27	many	TRBJ1-1
TGTGCCAGCAGTTTAATGGGAGGGGGCAGAGTCAAGACCCAGTACTTC	CASSLMGGGRVKTQYF	.	TRBV28	many	TRBJ2-5
TGTGCCAGCAGTGAACCCGGACAGGGAGGCCAGCCCCAGCATTTT	CASSEPGQGGQPQHF	TRBD1	TRBV6-1	.	TRBJ1-5
TGTGCCAGCAGTCCCCAAAGGGTAAGGACGAACACTGAAGCTTTCTTT	CASSPQRVRTNTEAFF	.	TRBV12-3/TRBV12-4	few	TRBJ1-1
TGCAGTGCTACCTATCGGGAGCAGTACTTC	CSATYREQYF	.	TRBV20-1	.	TRBJ2-7
TGTGCCAGCAGTTACGAGCGGGGCCCCTACGAGCAGTACTTC	CASSYERGPYEQYF	TRBD2	TRBV6-2/TRBV6-3	few	TRBJ2-7
TGTGCCAGCACATCGACAGGGGGCTATCAGCCCCAGCATTTT	CASTSTGGYQPQHF	TRBD1	TRBV6-2/TRBV6-3	.	TRBJ1-5
TGTGCCTGGAGTCTAGCGGGAGGGTACAATGAGCAGTTCTTC	CAWSLAGGYNEQFF	TRBD2	TRBV30	few	TRBJ2-1
TGTGCCAGCAGCCAGACACCGGCTGTTGAAGCTTTCTTT	CASSQTPAVEAFF	.	TRBV3-1	few	TRBJ1-1
TGCAGCGTCAGTGGGACAGGCACTGAAGCTTTCTTT	CSVSGTGTEAFF	TRBD1	TRBV29-1	.	TRBJ1-1
TGTGCCAGCAGCCAAGCACGGACAGGTGGCGAGGGCACTGAAGCTTTATTT	CASSQARTGGEGTEALF	TRBD1	TRBV3-1	.	TRBJ1-1
TGTGCCACCAGGTTAGACAGGGGGCTCCACGAGCAGTACTTC	CATRLDRGLHEQYF	TRBD1	TRBV15	many	TRBJ2-7
TGTGCCAGCAGCTCAAGGGACGGCAACAATGAGCAGTTCTTC	CASSSRDGNNEQFF	.	TRBV7-3	many	TRBJ2-1
TGTGCCAGCAACCCTGGAGGGACAGGGGTCCGGGGTATCACCGGGGAGCTGTTTTTT	CASNPGGTGVRGITGELFF	TRBD1	TRBV6-4	many	TRBJ2-2
TGTGCCAGCGGGGGCGTAGGGCAGCCCCAGCATTTT	CASGGVGQPQHF	.	TRBV28	.	TRBJ1-5
TGTGCCTGGAGTGGGACAGGGGGCAACTATGGCTACACCTTC	CAWSGTGGNYGYTF	TRBD1	TRBV30	many	TRBJ1-2
TGTGCCACCAGTGATTTGGGTGGGCCCCAGCATTTT	CATSDLGGPQHF	.	TRBV24-1	many	TRBJ1-5
TGTGCCAGTAGTGCCCGGGCGGGGCTGAGCTCCTACGAGCAGTACTTC	CASSARAGLSSYEQYF	.	TRBV19	many	TRBJ2-7
TGTGCCAGCAGTCCCCCAGGGGCTAACTATGGCTACACCTTC	CASSPPGANYGYTF	.	TRBV12-3/TRBV12-4	.	TRBJ1-2
TGTGCCAGCAGTAATCGGGGGAACACTGAAGCTTTCTTT	CASSNRGNTEAFF	.	TRBV2	.	TRBJ1-1
TGTGCCAGCAGCTCGATAGCGGGATCCTACGAGCAGTACTTC	CASSSIAGSYEQYF	TRBD2	TRBV11-2	many	TRBJ2-7
TGTGCCAGCAGCTTAGTTTGGACCCCACGCGAGCAGTACTTC	CASSLVWTPREQYF	.	TRBV11-2	many	TRBJ2-7
TGCGCCAGCAGCTCGACAGGGGGCGCAGAGGGCACTGAAGCTTTCTTT	CASSSTGGAEGTEAFF	TRBD1	TRBV5-1	many	TRBJ1-1
TGTGCCAGCAGCCTCAGAGACACAGGGTTAGTTCAGCCCCAGCATTTT	CASSLRDTGLVQPQHF	.	TRBV7-8	many	TRBJ1-5
TGTGCCAGCAGTTTCAGGGCCCGCTCTGGAAACACCATATATTTT	CASSFRARSGNTIYF	.	TRBV28	many	TRBJ1-3
TGTGCCAGCACGGATACGAACACTGAAGCTTTCTTT	CASTDTNTEAFF	.	TRBV25-1	many	TRBJ1-1
TGTGCCAGCAGCCCCGGGACAGGCTCTTTCGAGCAGTACTTC	CASSPGTGSFEQYF	TRBD1	TRBV7-8	.	TRBJ2-7
TGTGCCAGCAGTGCCCAAGGGGGCTACGAGCAGTACTTC	CASSAQGGYEQYF	.	TRBV28	many	TRBJ2-7
TGTGCCAGCAGCCTGACAATGGCTACGACCACGGGCTACGAGCAGTACTTC	CASSLTMATTTGYEQYF	.	TRBV7-8	few	TRBJ2-7
TGTGCCAGCAGCCTTACCGGACAGGGTCGCTACGAGCAGTACTTC	CASSLTGQGRYEQYF	TRBD1	TRBV7-2	many	TRBJ2-7
TGTGCCACCAGCGTTTCGGACAGGATACATGGAAACACCATATATTTT	CATSVSDRIHGNTIYF	TRBD1	TRBV15	.	TRBJ1-3